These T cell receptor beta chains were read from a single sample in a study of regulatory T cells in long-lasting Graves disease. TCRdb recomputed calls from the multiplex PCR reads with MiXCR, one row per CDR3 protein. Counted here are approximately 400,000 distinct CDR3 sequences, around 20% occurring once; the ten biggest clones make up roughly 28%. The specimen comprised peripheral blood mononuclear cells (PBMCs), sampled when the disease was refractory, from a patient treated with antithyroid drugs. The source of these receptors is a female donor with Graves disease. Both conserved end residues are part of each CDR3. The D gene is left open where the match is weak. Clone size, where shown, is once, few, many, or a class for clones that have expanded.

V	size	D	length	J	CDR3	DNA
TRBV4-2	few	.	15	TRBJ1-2	CASSHQGRSPYGYTF	TGTGCCAGCAGCCACCAGGGGCGTTCTCCCTATGGCTACACCTTC
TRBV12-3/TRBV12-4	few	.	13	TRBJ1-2	CASSLKGANGYTF	TGTGCCAGCAGTTTAAAGGGAGCCAACGGCTACACCTTC
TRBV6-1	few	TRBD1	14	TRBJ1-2	CASLLETGSYGYTF	TGTGCCAGCCTCCTCGAGACAGGGTCATATGGCTACACCTTC
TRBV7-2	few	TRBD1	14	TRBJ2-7	CASTWTGSSYEQYF	TGTGCCAGCACGTGGACAGGGAGCTCCTACGAGCAGTACTTC
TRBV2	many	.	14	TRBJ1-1	CASSGDGTDTEAFF	TGTGCCAGCAGCGGGGATGGGACGGACACTGAAGCTTTCTTT
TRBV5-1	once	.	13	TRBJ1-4	CASSLDGEGKLFF	TGCGCCAGCAGCTTGGACGGGGAGGGAAAACTGTTTTTT
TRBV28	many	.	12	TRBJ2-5	CASSSWRETQYF	TGTGCCAGCAGCTCCTGGAGGGAGACCCAGTACTTC
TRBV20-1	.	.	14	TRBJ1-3	CSATPAKAGNTIYF	TGCAGTGCTACCCCCGCCAAGGCTGGAAACACCATATATTTT
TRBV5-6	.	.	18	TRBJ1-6	CASSPHGGPRPTNSPLHF	TGTGCCAGCAGTCCTCATGGGGGCCCCCGCCCAACCAATTCACCCCTCCACTTT
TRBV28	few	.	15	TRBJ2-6	CASRKGGPGANVLTF	TGTGCCAGCAGAAAAGGGGGGCCTGGGGCCAACGTCCTGACTTTC
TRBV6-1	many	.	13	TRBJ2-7	CASSQFRGLSQYF	TGTGCCAGCAGTCAGTTTCGTGGACTGTCGCAGTACTTC
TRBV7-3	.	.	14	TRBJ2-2	CASSSDFNTGELFF	TGTGCCAGCAGCTCGGACTTCAACACCGGGGAGCTGTTTTTT
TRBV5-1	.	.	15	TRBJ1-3	CASSSTGLFGNTIYF	TGCGCCAGCAGCTCCACAGGGTTGTTTGGAAACACCATATATTTT
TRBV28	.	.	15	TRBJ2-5	CASSTPNSILETQYF	TGTGCCAGCAGTACACCGAACTCTATATTGGAGACCCAGTACTTC
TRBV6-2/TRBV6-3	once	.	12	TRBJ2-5	CASSDWVETQYF	TGTGCCAGCAGTGACTGGGTGGAGACCCAGTACTTC
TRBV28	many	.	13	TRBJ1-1	CASSLRDITEAFF	TGTGCCAGCAGTCTCCGGGACATCACTGAAGCTTTCTTT
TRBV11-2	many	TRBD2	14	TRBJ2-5	CASSLFFTREAQYF	TGTGCCAGCAGCTTATTCTTCACCCGGGAGGCCCAGTACTTC
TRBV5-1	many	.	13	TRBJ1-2	CASSFDPVYGYTF	TGCGCCAGCAGCTTCGACCCGGTCTATGGCTACACCTTC
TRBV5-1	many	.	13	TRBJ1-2	CASSSSIANFYTF	TGCGCCAGCAGCTCCTCCATCGCGAACTTCTACACCTTC
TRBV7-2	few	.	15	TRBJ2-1	CASSLAAGPYNEQFF	TGTGCCAGCAGCTTAGCTGCCGGGCCCTACAATGAGCAGTTCTTC
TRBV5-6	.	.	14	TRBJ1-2	CASSRSGMNYGYTF	TGTGCCAGCAGCCGATCCGGGATGAACTATGGCTACACCTTC
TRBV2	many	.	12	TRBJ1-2	CASSSDLYGYTF	TGTGCCAGCAGTTCTGATCTCTATGGCTACACCTTC
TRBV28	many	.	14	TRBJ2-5	CASLPQGQGETQYF	TGTGCCAGCCTTCCTCAGGGACAAGGAGAGACCCAGTACTTC
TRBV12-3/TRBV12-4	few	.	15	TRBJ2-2	CASRPGEANTGELFF	TGTGCCAGCAGGCCAGGGGAGGCGAACACCGGGGAGCTGTTTTTT
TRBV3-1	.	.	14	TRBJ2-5	CASSQWPNEETQYF	TGTGCCAGCAGCCAATGGCCAAACGAAGAGACCCAGTACTTC
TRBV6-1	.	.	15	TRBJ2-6	CASSQGGSGANVLTF	TGTGCCAGCAGTCAGGGGGGGTCTGGGGCCAACGTCCTGACTTTC
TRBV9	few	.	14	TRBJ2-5	CASSVVGTQETQYF	TGTGCCAGCAGCGTAGTCGGAACCCAAGAGACCCAGTACTTC
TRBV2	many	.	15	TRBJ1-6	CASSSRPREASPLHF	TGTGCCAGCAGTTCCCGTCCGCGGGAGGCCTCACCCCTCCACTTT
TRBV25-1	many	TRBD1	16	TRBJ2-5	CASSENWGQVQETQYF	TGTGCCAGCAGTGAAAATTGGGGACAGGTACAAGAGACCCAGTACTTC
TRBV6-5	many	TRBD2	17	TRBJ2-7	CASSYSTSGSQLDEQYF	TGTGCCAGCAGTTACTCGACTAGCGGGAGTCAATTGGACGAGCAGTACTTC
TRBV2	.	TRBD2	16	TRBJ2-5	CASRELAGGPQETQYF	TGTGCCAGCAGGGAGCTAGCGGGAGGGCCGCAAGAGACCCAGTACTTC
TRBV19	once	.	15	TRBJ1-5	CASSDGQARGQPQHF	TGTGCCAGTAGTGATGGTCAGGCTCGGGGGCAGCCCCAGCATTTT
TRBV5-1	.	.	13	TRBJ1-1	CASRGGTNTEAFF	TGCGCCAGCAGGGGAGGGACGAACACTGAAGCTTTCTTT
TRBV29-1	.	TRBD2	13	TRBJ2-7	CSVTSGSSYEQYF	TGCAGCGTTACTAGCGGAAGCTCCTACGAGCAGTACTTC
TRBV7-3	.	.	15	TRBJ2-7	CASSLNPGEFDERYF	TGTGCCAGCAGCTTAAACCCGGGGGAGTTCGACGAGCGGTACTTC
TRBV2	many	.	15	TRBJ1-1	CASAKNGLTTDEAFF	TGTGCCAGCGCTAAGAACGGGCTGACAACCGATGAAGCTTTCTTT